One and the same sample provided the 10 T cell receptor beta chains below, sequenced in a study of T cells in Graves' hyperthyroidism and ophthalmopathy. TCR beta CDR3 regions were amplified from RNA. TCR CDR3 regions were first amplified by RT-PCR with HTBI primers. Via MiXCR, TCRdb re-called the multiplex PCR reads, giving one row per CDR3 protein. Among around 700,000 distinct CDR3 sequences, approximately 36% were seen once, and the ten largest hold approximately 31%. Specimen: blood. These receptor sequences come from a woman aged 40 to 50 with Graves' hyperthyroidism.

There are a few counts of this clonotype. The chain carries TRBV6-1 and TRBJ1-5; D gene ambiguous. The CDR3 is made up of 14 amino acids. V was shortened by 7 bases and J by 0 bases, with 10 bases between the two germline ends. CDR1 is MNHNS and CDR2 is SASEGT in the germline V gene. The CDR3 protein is CASKDVYSNQPQHF. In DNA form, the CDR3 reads TGTGCCAGCAAGGACGTTTATAGCAATCAGCCCCAGCATTTT.

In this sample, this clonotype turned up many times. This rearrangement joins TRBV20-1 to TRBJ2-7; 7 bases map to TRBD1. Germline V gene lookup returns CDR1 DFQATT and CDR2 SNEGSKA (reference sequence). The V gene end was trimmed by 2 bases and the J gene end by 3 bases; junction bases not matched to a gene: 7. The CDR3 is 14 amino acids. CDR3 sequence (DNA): TGCAGTGCTAGACAGACAGGGCTTAACTACGAGCAGTACTTC. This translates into CSARQTGLNYEQYF.

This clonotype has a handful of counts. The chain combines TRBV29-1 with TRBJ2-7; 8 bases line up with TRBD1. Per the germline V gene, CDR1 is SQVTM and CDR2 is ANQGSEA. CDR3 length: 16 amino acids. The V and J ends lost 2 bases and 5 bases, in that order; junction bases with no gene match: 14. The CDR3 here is CSVELGMTGAPHEQYF. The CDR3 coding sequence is TGCAGCGTTGAACTGGGTATGACAGGGGCCCCCCACGAGCAGTACTTC.

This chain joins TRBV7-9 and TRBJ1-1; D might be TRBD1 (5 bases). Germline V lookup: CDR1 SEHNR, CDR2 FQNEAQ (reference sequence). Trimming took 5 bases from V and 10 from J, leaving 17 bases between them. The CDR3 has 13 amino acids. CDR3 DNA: TGTGCCAGCAGCAGAGGGGCACAGGCTCGAGCTTTCTTT. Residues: CASSRGAQARAFF.

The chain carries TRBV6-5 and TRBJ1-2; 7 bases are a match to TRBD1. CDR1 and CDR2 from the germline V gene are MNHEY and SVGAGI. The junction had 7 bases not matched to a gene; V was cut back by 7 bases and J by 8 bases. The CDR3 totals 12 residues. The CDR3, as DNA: TGTGCCAGCATCGACAGGGCTAAAGGCTACACCTTC. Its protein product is CASIDRAKGYTF.

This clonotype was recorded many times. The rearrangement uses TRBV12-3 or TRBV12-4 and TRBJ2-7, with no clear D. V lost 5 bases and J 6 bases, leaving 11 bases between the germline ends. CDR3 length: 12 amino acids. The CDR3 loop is CASSPAALEQYF. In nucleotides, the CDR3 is TGTGCCAGCAGTCCCGCAGCCCTCGAGCAGTACTTC.

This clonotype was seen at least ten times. CDR3 in amino acids: CASKESAHEQYF. The CDR3 DNA reads as TGTGCCAGCAAGGAGTCGGCCCACGAGCAGTACTTC. V usage is TRBV2 and J usage is TRBJ2-7; D unclear. The V end lost 7 bases, the J end lost 5 bases, and 12 bases lay between the germline ends. CDR3 length equals 12 residues. CDR1 is SNHLY, CDR2 FYNNEI, per germline.

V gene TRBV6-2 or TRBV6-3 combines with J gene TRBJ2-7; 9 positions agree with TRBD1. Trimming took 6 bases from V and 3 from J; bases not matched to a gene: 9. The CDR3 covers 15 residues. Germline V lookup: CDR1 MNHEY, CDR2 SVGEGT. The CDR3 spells CASRTGTGLIYEQYF. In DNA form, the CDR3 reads TGTGCCAGCAGGACCGGGACAGGGTTGATCTACGAGCAGTACTTC.

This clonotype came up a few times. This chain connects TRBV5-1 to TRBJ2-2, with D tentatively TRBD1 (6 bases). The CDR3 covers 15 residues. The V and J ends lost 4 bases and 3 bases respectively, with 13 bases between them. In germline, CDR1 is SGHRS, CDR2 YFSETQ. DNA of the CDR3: TGCGCCAGCAGCAAAACCAGGGGTTACACCGGGGAGCTGTTTTTT. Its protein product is CASSKTRGYTGELFF. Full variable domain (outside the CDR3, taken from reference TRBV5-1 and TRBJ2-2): KAGVTQTPRYLIKTRGQQVTLSCSPISGHRSVSWYQQTPGQGLQFLFEYFSETQRNKGNFPGRFSGRQFSNSRSEMNVSTLELGDSALYLCASSKTRGYTGELFFGEGSRLTVL.

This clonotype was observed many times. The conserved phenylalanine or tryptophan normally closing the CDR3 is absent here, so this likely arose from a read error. The CDR3 region is CSARGGRGGYTC. CDR3 coding DNA: TGCAGTGCTAGAGGGGGGAGGGGTGGCTACACCTGC. V usage is TRBV20-1 and J usage is TRBJ1-2; the D gene is possibly TRBD1 (5 bases). CDR1 and CDR2 from the germline V gene are DFQATT and SNEGSKA (reference sequence). V lost 1 base and J lost 7, with 10 bases in between. The CDR3 has 12 residues.